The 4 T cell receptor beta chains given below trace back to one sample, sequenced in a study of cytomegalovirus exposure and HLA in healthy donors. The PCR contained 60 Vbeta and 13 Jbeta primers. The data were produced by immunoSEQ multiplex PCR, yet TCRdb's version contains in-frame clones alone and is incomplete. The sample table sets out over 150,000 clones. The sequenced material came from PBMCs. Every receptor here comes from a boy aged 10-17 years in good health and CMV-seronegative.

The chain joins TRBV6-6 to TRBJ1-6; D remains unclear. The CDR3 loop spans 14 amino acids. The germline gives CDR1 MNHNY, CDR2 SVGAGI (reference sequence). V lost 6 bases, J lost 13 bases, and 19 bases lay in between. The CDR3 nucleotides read TGTGCCAGCAGCCCCCCACACGACTCCCCGCCCCTCCACTTT. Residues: CASSPPHDSPPLHF.

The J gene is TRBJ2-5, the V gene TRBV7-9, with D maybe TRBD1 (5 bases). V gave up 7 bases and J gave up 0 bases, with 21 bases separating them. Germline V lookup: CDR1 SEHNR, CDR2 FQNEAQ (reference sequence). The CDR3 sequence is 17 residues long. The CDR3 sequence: CASTPPPQAGNQETQYF. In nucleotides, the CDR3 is TGTGCCAGCACCCCACCCCCCCAAGCAGGGAACCAAGAGACCCAGTACTTC.

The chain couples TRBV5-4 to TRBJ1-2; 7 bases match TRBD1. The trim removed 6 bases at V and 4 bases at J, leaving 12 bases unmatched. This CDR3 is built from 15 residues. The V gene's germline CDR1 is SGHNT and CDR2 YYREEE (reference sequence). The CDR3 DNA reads TGTGCCAGCAACAATCGACAGGGCGGTCCCTATGGCTACACCTTC. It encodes CASNNRQGGPYGYTF.

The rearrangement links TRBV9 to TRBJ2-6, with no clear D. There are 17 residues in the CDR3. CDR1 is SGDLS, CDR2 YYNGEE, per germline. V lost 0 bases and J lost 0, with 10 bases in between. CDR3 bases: TGTGCCAGCAGCGTAGCCCGTGCCAGCTCTGGGGCCAACGTCCTGACTTTC. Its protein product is CASSVARASSGANVLTF.